This TCR beta chain was found in a study of blood T cell repertoires in COVID-19. Whole-study context: Sites across the United States, Italy and Spain contributed samples from acute and convalescent COVID-19. Sources were T cells, B-cell-depleted T cells, or PBMCs; the material itself was cDNA or gDNA.

The length of the CDR3 is 16 residues. Between the trimmed V and J ends, which lost 1 base and 5 bases, there was a span of 15 bases. The germline V gene encodes CDR1 LGHDT and CDR2 YNNKEL (reference sequence). Source study methods: Using reference gene primer amplification, nucleated cell counts were estimated. Using immunoSEQ multiplex PCR, the repertoire was profiled, and TCRdb retains in-frame clones only, with some absent. D and trimming were read from the DNA, whereas the V and J calls and clone size are those reported in that table. The data contain around 120,000 clones, around 79% of them singletons.

The TCR comes from a man between 70 and 80 years old with acute or convalescent COVID-19. Input material: peripheral blood. The chain uses TRBV3-1 (or the pseudogene TRBV3-2) and TRBJ1-5; D remains unclear. CDR3 protein: CASSQVPGRTDQPQHF. The CDR3 coding sequence is TGTGCCAGCAGCCAAGTACCCGGGAGAACCGATCAGCCCCAGCATTTT.